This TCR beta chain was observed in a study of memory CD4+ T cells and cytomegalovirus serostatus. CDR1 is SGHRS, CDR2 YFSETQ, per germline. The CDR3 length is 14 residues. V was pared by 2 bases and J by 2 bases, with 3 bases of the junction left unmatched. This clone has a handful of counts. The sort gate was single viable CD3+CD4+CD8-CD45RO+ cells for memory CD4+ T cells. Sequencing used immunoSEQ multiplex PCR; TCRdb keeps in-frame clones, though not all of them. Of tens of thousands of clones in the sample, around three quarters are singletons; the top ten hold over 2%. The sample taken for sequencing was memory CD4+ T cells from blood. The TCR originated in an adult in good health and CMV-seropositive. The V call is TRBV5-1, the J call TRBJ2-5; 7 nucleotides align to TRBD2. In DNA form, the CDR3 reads TGCGCCAGCAGCTTCGGAGCGGGGCAAGAGACCCAGTACTTC. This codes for CASSFGAGQETQYF. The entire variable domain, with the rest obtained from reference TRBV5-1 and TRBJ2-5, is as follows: KAGVTQTPRYLIKTRGQQVTLSCSPISGHRSVSWYQQTPGQGLQFLFEYFSETQRNKGNFPGRFSGRQFSNSRSEMNVSTLELGDSALYLCASSFGAGQETQYFGPGTRLLVL.